This TCR beta chain is drawn from a study of identifying expanded T cells in peripheral blood. This CDR3 has 14 amino acids. V shed 2 bases and J shed 4 bases, with 11 bases lying between them. Germline CDR1 and CDR2: LNHDA and SQIVND (reference sequence). Clones were read by immunoSEQ multiplex PCR, and TCRdb kept only the in-frame ones, dropping some. The table has about 97,000 clones, roughly nine tenths seen once; the top ten hold 17%. No infections or other immune events were documented during collection. The sequencing sample was made of blood. The chain recombines TRBV19 with TRBJ2-5, with D possibly matching TRBD1 (5 bases). The TCR originated in a person aged 18 to 75 in good health. Here the CDR3 DNA reads TGTGCCAGTAGTATATATAAAAGGGGAGAGACCCAGTACTTC. Translated: CASSIYKRGETQYF.